The 17 T cell receptor beta chains below come from one sample, sequenced in a study of blood T cell repertoires in COVID-19. The table came from immunoSEQ multiplex PCR; TCRdb's copy has only in-frame clones and leaves some out. The data show around 250,000 clones, with approximately 90% seen just once and around 2% held by the top ten. The specimen sequenced was peripheral blood. The receptors stem from a man aged 30-40 years who had recovered from COVID-19.

The chain joins TRBV18 to TRBJ1-3; possible D gene TRBD1, 6 bases. Germline V gives CDR1 KGHSH, CDR2 LQKENI. With 4 bases removed from V and 5 bases from J, the gap between germline ends came to 15 bases. The CDR3 is 15 residues long. The CDR3 loop is CASSQNAQGRNTIYF. Written as DNA, the CDR3 is TGTGCCAGCTCACAAAACGCGCAGGGGAGAAACACCATATATTTT.

The V call is TRBV6-5, the J call TRBJ2-3; no reliable D call. Germline V gene sequence: CDR1 MNHEY, CDR2 SVGAGI. The V end was cut by 8 bases, the J end by 0 bases, with 12 bases between. The CDR3 extends over 14 amino acids. The CDR3 DNA reads TGTGCCAGCTGCAGGCACCCTAGCACAGATACGCAGTATTTT. As protein: CASCRHPSTDTQYF.

V and J are TRBV18 and TRBJ2-7; tentatively, D is TRBD1 (6 bases). V was clipped by 3 bases and J by 2 bases, with 11 bases between them. The length of the CDR3 is 14 residues. Per germline, CDR1 KGHSH and CDR2 LQKENI. The CDR3 region is CASSPDRSTYEQYF. The CDR3 bases are TGTGCCAGCTCACCGGACAGATCTACCTACGAGCAGTACTTC.

The chain uses TRBV20-1 and TRBJ1-2; D unresolved. The CDR3 has 11 residues. Germline loops: CDR1 DFQATT, CDR2 SNEGSKA (reference sequence). The V end was cut by 3 bases, the J end by 5 bases, with 7 bases between. Here the CDR3 DNA reads TGCAGTGCTAGGATAGCTTATGGCTACACCTTC. Translation: CSARIAYGYTF.

The chain is built from TRBV9 and TRBJ1-3; D perhaps matches TRBD1 (5 bases). The CDR3 has 14 residues. Looked up from germline, CDR1 is SGDLS and CDR2 is YYNGEE. The V and J ends lost 0 bases and 7 bases respectively, with 11 bases between them. CDR3 region: CASSVEDIRNTIYF. As DNA, the CDR3 is TGTGCCAGCAGCGTAGAGGACATAAGGAACACCATATATTTT. The entire variable domain, with the rest obtained from reference TRBV9 and TRBJ1-3, is as follows: DSGVTQTPKHLITATGQRVTLRCSPRSGDLSVYWYQQSLDQGLQFLIQYYNGEERAKGNILERFSAQQFPDLHSELNLSSLELGDSALYFCASSVEDIRNTIYFGEGSWLTVV.

This chain links TRBV5-1 with TRBJ2-7, with a tentative D call TRBD2 (5 bases). This CDR3 is 17 amino acids long. The V gene lost 7 bases and the J gene lost 2 bases, with 25 bases spanning the gap. The germline CDR1 and CDR2 sequences are SGHRS and YFSETQ. CDR3 residues: CASQSVGFAGAAYEQYF. The CDR3 DNA follows: TGCGCCAGCCAATCGGTAGGGTTTGCGGGTGCGGCCTACGAGCAGTACTTC.

This sequence joins TRBV5-1 and TRBJ1-5; D is unclear. The ends were cut back, 3 bases at V and 8 bases at J, with 21 bases in the middle. From germline, CDR1 is SGHRS and CDR2 YFSETQ. CDR3 length equals 16 residues. This CDR3 is CASSSGLHGSLEPQHF. CDR3 in DNA: TGCGCCAGCAGCTCTGGACTCCATGGGTCCCTGGAGCCCCAGCATTTT.

The chain combines TRBV2 with TRBJ2-5, with D possibly matching TRBD1 (5 bases). Trimming stripped 8 bases from V and 3 bases from J, with 13 bases between. Germline V gene lookup returns CDR1 SNHLY and CDR2 FYNNEI. This CDR3 is 13 amino acids long. CDR3 nucleotide sequence: TGTGCCAGCTCGATACAGGCCGAAGAGACCCAGTACTTC. The encoded protein is CASSIQAEETQYF.

V usage is TRBV5-4 and J usage is TRBJ1-5; D unresolved. Germline assignment: CDR1 SGHNT and CDR2 YYREEE (reference sequence). The CDR3 sequence is 14 residues long. Trimming removed 0 bases at V and 6 bases at J, with 10 bases between. CDR3 region: CASSLGVTGQPQHF. The CDR3 coding sequence is TGTGCCAGCAGCTTGGGGGTTACGGGTCAGCCCCAGCATTTT.

This rearrangement joins TRBV3-1 (or the pseudogene TRBV3-2) to TRBJ2-5, with a tentative D call TRBD2 (5 bases). Germline CDR1 LGHDT, CDR2 YNNKEL (reference sequence). This CDR3 is 14 amino acids long. The germline V and J ends were trimmed by 4 bases and 3 bases, with 12 bases remaining between them. The chain's CDR3 is CASSPGLSKETQYF. The CDR3, as DNA: TGTGCCAGCAGCCCTGGACTGAGCAAAGAGACCCAGTACTTC.

The J gene is TRBJ2-1, the V gene TRBV7-8, with D possibly being TRBD1 (5 bases). The CDR3 covers 14 residues. The germline V and J ends were trimmed by 5 bases and 3 bases, with 11 bases remaining between them. The germline V gene has CDR1 SGHVS and CDR2 FQNEAQ. CDR3 residues: CASSDDRIYNEQFF. CDR3 in DNA: TGTGCCAGCAGCGACGACAGAATCTACAATGAGCAGTTCTTC. Full variable domain (outside the CDR3, taken from reference TRBV7-8 and TRBJ2-1): GAGVSQSPRYKVAKRGQDVALRCDPISGHVSLFWYQQALGQGPEFLTYFQNEAQLDKSGLPSDRFFAERPEGSVSTLKIQRTQQEDSAVYLCASSDDRIYNEQFFGPGTRLTVL.

V gene TRBV3-1 (or the pseudogene TRBV3-2) combines with J gene TRBJ1-6, with 8 bases fitting TRBD1. CDR1 LGHDT and CDR2 YNNKEL come from the germline V gene (reference sequence). V was clipped by 2 bases and J by 4 bases; unmatched bases: 4. This CDR3 is built from 16 residues. CDR3 loop: CASSQTGGGYNSPLHF. In DNA form, the CDR3 reads TGTGCCAGCAGCCAAACAGGGGGGGGGTATAATTCACCCCTCCACTTT.

The rearrangement links TRBV7-6 to TRBJ2-2; 9 positions agree with TRBD2. The CDR3 loop spans 16 amino acids. CDR1 and CDR2 from the germline V gene are SGHVS and FNYEAQ. J gave up 7 bases and V 4 bases, and 10 bases lay outside the gene matches. The CDR3 nucleotides read TGTGCCAGCAGCTGGACTAGCGAGGGGGGACACGGGGAGCTGTTTTTT. This codes for CASSWTSEGGHGELFF. Looking up the rest from reference TRBV7-6 and TRBJ2-2 gives the full variable domain: GAGVSQSPRYKVTKRGQDVALRCDPISGHVSLYWYRQALGQGPEFLTYFNYEAQQDKSGLPNDRFSAERPEGSISTLTIQRTEQRDSAMYRCASSWTSEGGHGELFFGEGSRLTVL.

The chain uses TRBV10-1 and TRBJ1-1; 7 positions agree with TRBD1. The CDR3 is 14 amino acids. The germline V gene encodes CDR1 WNHNN and CDR2 SYGVQD (reference sequence). Trimming at V came to 8 bases and at J to 0 bases, leaving 6 bases not matched to a gene. Here the CDR3 DNA reads TGCGCCAGCCAAAAGGGACAGTTGAACACTGAAGCTTTCTTT. This translates into CASQKGQLNTEAFF.

V and J are TRBV27 and TRBJ2-2; 16 bases fit TRBD2. Germline V gene data show CDR1 as MNHEY and CDR2 as SMNVEV (reference sequence). The CDR3 totals 17 residues. After removal of 10 bases from V and 6 bases from J, the junction contained 11 bases not matched to a gene. The CDR3 sequence: CATSRAGTSGGAGELFF. As DNA, the CDR3 is TGTGCCACCTCAAGAGCCGGGACTAGCGGGGGGGCCGGGGAGCTGTTTTTT.

CDR3 nucleotides: TGTGCCAGCAGCAAAACTCGGGACAGCAATGAGCAGTTCTTC. It yields the protein CASSKTRDSNEQFF. The gene calls are TRBV7-9 and TRBJ2-1; 7 bases map to TRBD1. This CDR3 is built from 14 residues. V was clipped by 5 bases and J by 6 bases; unmatched bases: 7. Germline V lookup: CDR1 SEHNR, CDR2 FQNEAQ (reference sequence).

This clone was picked up one time. The CDR3 nucleotides read TGCGCCAGTCCCTGGCCGACTCTGTCGGGACAGGGGTTCTATGGCTACACCTTC. It encodes CASPWPTLSGQGFYGYTF. V usage is TRBV23-1 and J usage is TRBJ1-2, with TRBD1 matching 10 bases. TRBV23-1 is labeled an ORF, and its function is uncertain. With 9 bases clipped from V and 4 bases from J, the junction kept 20 bases outside the gene matches. The CDR3 contains 18 residues.